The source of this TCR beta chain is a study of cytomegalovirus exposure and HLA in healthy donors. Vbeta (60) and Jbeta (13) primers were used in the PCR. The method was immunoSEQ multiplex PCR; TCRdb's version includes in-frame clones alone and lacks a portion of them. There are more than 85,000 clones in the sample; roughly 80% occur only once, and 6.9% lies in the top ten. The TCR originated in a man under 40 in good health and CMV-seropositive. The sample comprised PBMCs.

The CDR3: CASSITGSGELFF. The CDR3 bases are TGCGCCAGCAGCATTACAGGGTCCGGGGAGCTGTTTTTT. The J gene is TRBJ2-2, the V gene TRBV5-1; D perhaps matches TRBD1 (6 bases). Trimming stripped 4 bases from V and 6 bases from J, with 10 bases between. Germline assignment: CDR1 SGHRS and CDR2 YFSETQ. This CDR3 has 13 amino acids.